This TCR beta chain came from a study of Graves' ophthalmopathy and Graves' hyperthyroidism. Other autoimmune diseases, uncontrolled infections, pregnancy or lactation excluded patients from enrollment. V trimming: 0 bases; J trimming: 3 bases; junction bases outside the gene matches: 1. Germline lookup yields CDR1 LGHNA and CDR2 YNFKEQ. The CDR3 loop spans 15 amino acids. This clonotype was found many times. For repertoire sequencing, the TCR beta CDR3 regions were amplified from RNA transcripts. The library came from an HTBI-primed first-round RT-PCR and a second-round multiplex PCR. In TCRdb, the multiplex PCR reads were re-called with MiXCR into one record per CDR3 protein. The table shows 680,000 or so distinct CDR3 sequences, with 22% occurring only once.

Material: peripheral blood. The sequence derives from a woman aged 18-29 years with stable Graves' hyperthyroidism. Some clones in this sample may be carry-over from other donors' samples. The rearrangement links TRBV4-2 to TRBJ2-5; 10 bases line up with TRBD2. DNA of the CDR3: TGTGCCAGCAGCCAAGAGGGACTAGCGAAAGAGACCCAGTACTTC. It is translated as CASSQEGLAKETQYF.